The next 31 T cell receptor beta chains were all read from a single sample in a study of blood T cell repertoires in COVID-19. Using immunoSEQ multiplex PCR, the repertoire was profiled, and TCRdb retains in-frame clones only, with some absent. Among around 160,000 clones listed, around 86% were seen once. Sequenced: peripheral blood. The receptors here all came from a young man with acute or convalescent COVID-19.

The J gene is TRBJ2-1, the V gene TRBV6-1; D perhaps matches TRBD2 (6 bases). The CDR3 loop spans 16 amino acids. The germline V and J ends were trimmed by 3 bases and 10 bases, with 22 bases remaining between them. Germline V lookup: CDR1 MNHNS, CDR2 SASEGT. CDR3 residues: CASSESGSLANREQFF. The CDR3 DNA is TGTGCCAGCAGTGAGTCCGGCTCCCTAGCGAATCGCGAGCAGTTCTTC.

As DNA, the CDR3 is TGTGCCAGCAGTCCGTCTAGCGGGAGCACAGATACGCAGTATTTT. It encodes CASSPSSGSTDTQYF. The rearrangement uses TRBV6-4 and TRBJ2-3; 8 bases match TRBD2. This CDR3 comprises 15 residues. Germline V gives CDR1 MRHNA, CDR2 SNTAGT. Unmatched junction bases numbered 4, after V lost 5 bases and J lost 0 bases.

The chain is built from TRBV7-9 and TRBJ1-6; D possibly corresponds to TRBD1 (5 bases). The germline V and J ends were trimmed by 7 bases and 7 bases, with 8 bases remaining between them. Germline assignment: CDR1 SEHNR and CDR2 FQNEAQ (reference sequence). The CDR3 runs 12 residues. The CDR3 sequence is CASTRQNSPLHF. In nucleotides, the CDR3 is TGTGCCAGCACCCGACAGAATTCACCCCTCCACTTT.

In its sample, this clone was seen once. The chain joins TRBV29-1 to TRBJ2-1; 10 bases align to TRBD1. Germline lookup yields CDR1 SQVTM and CDR2 ANQGSEA. The CDR3 loop spans 11 amino acids. V lost 6 bases, J lost 10 bases, and 3 bases stayed unmatched. Here the CDR3 reads CSVMGQGEQFF. The CDR3 DNA reads as TGCAGCGTGATGGGACAGGGGGAGCAGTTCTTC.

The CDR3 here is CASRLNGQGVKEQFF. The CDR3 bases are TGTGCCAGCAGACTGAACGGGCAGGGGGTGAAGGAGCAGTTCTTC. The V and J genes are TRBV5-8 and TRBJ2-1, with 7 bases fitting TRBD1. Germline V gives CDR1 SGHTS, CDR2 YDEGEE. This CDR3 has 15 residues. With 5 bases clipped from V and 10 bases from J, the junction kept 15 bases outside the gene matches.

The chain employs TRBV30 and TRBJ1-6; 8 positions match TRBD1. Germline assignment: CDR1 GTSNPN and CDR2 SVGIG (reference sequence). The CDR3 is 16 amino acids. V was clipped by 0 bases and J by 3 bases; unmatched bases: 4. The CDR3 bases are TGTGCCTGGAGTGTCGCAGGGGGCAACTATAATTCACCCCTCCACTTT. This translates into CAWSVAGGNYNSPLHF.

The chain recombines TRBV30 with TRBJ1-4; unclear D gene. Germline values: CDR1 GTSNPN, CDR2 SVGIG (reference sequence). The CDR3 contains 13 residues. Trimming pared 1 base from V and 8 bases from J, leaving 11 bases between. The chain's CDR3 is CAWSGGMGEKLFF. In DNA, the CDR3 is TGTGCCTGGAGTGGTGGCATGGGCGAAAAACTGTTTTTT.

The J gene is TRBJ1-4, the V gene TRBV30; D might be TRBD1 (6 bases). The CDR3 spans 14 residues. Trimming left V 8 bases short and J 0 bases short, with 13 bases between. Per germline, CDR1 GTSNPN and CDR2 SVGIG (reference sequence). CDR3 nucleotide sequence: TGTGCCGAGGGGGGGGCATCAACTAATGAAAAACTGTTTTTT. Translating it yields CAEGGASTNEKLFF.

The V call is TRBV11-2, the J call TRBJ1-6, with 10 bases identical to TRBD1. In germline, CDR1 is SGHAT, CDR2 FQNNGV. V was pared by 5 bases and J by 0 bases, with 7 bases of the junction left unmatched. The CDR3 runs 18 residues. This CDR3 is CASSPWDRGSSYNSPLHF. CDR3 nucleotides: TGTGCCAGCAGCCCCTGGGACAGGGGAAGCTCCTATAATTCACCCCTCCACTTT.

The chain uses TRBV2 and TRBJ1-1; 7 bases are shared with TRBD1. The germline CDR1 and CDR2 sequences are SNHLY and FYNNEI. This CDR3 spans 14 amino acids. After removal of 7 bases from V and 3 bases from J, the junction contained 8 bases not matched to a gene. The CDR3 DNA is TGTGCCAGCACAGCCGACAGGGATTACACTGAAGCTTTCTTT. Amino acid sequence: CASTADRDYTEAFF.

V usage is TRBV21-1 and J usage is TRBJ2-5; the D segment call TRBD2 is taken from the table without a DNA check. TRBV21-1 is labeled a pseudogene. The CDR3 totals 12 residues. The CDR3 spells CASYRGGETQYF. In DNA, the CDR3 is TGTGCCAGCTATAGGGGGGGAGAGACCCAGTACTTC.

The chain has TRBV19 and TRBJ1-2; D not certain. Trimming left V 3 bases short and J 1 base short, with 18 bases between. Looked up from germline, CDR1 is LNHDA and CDR2 is SQIVND (reference sequence). The CDR3 covers 17 residues. In DNA, the CDR3 is TGTGCCAGTAGTATCGGCGGCACCAGACTCTATAACTATGGCTACACCTTC. Its protein is CASSIGGTRLYNYGYTF.

This clone has only one observation. This chain's CDR3 is CASSFRGNNSPLHF. The CDR3 nucleotides read TGTGCCAGCAGCTTTCGAGGGAATAATTCACCCCTCCACTTT. The chain combines TRBV11-1 with TRBJ1-6; D remains ambiguous. The CDR3 runs 14 residues. The ends were cut back, 3 bases at V and 5 bases at J, with 8 bases in the middle. Germline V gene sequence: CDR1 SGHAT, CDR2 FQDESV (reference sequence).

J is TRBJ1-2 and V is TRBV6-6, with TRBD1 identical over 8 bases. This CDR3 region has 14 residues. Germline CDR1 is MNHNY and CDR2 is SVGAGI (reference sequence). The V gene end was trimmed by 7 bases and the J gene end by 7 bases; junction bases not matched to a gene: 11. This CDR3 reads CASIRDRKMSGYTF. CDR3 coding DNA: TGTGCCAGCATCAGGGACAGGAAGATGAGTGGCTACACCTTC.

The V and J genes are TRBV5-1 and TRBJ1-4, with TRBD1 as a possible D gene (5 bases). The CDR3 sequence is 18 residues long. Germline V lookup: CDR1 SGHRS, CDR2 YFSETQ. Trimming removed 0 bases at V and 0 bases at J, with 15 bases between. The CDR3 sequence: CASSLGWAGIATNEKLFF. The CDR3 region has the DNA TGCGCCAGCAGCTTGGGTTGGGCAGGGATCGCAACTAATGAAAAACTGTTTTTT.

V and J are TRBV6-5 and TRBJ1-6; possibly TRBD1 for D (6 bases). The V and J ends lost 4 bases and 7 bases respectively, with 11 bases between them. This CDR3 region has 14 residues. Germline CDR1 MNHEY, CDR2 SVGAGI. The CDR3 DNA reads TGTGCCAGCAGTTCAGGGGAACGGAATTCACCCCTCCACTTT. Residues: CASSSGERNSPLHF.

This chain links TRBV7-9 with TRBJ2-1, with D possibly matching TRBD1 (6 bases). The CDR3 is 16 amino acids. Germline values: CDR1 SEHNR, CDR2 FQNEAQ (reference sequence). Trimming took off 1 base at V and 7 bases at J, with 17 bases between the two ends. The CDR3 nucleotides read TGTGCCAGCAGCTTAGTGTCAGGGGTCGCGCGTAATGAGCAGTTCTTC. Its protein product is CASSLVSGVARNEQFF.

The chain combines TRBV7-2 with TRBJ1-1, with D uncertain. The ends were cut back, 1 base at V and 2 bases at J, with 8 bases in the middle. This CDR3 is 14 amino acids long. Looked up from germline, CDR1 is SGHTA and CDR2 is FQGNSA. CDR3 sequence (DNA): TGTGCCAGCAGCTTAGTTGGCTTTAACACTGAAGCTTTCTTT. It encodes CASSLVGFNTEAFF.

The chain carries TRBV19 and TRBJ1-2, with 7 bases that match TRBD1. The ends lost 6 bases at V and 8 bases at J; junction bases unmatched: 6. Germline CDR1 is LNHDA and CDR2 is SQIVND (reference sequence). The CDR3 extends over 12 amino acids. In DNA, the CDR3 is TGTGCCAGTAGCCTACAGGGGTGGGGCTACACCTTC. It is translated as CASSLQGWGYTF.

The rearrangement uses TRBV20-1 and TRBJ2-3; D uncertain. CDR1 is DFQATT, CDR2 SNEGSKA, per germline (reference sequence). The CDR3 is 11 amino acids. The germline V and J ends were trimmed by 6 bases and 14 bases, with 18 bases remaining between them. As DNA, the CDR3 is TGCAGTGCGAACCTAGAGGTTGTAGTGTATTTT. It encodes CSANLEVVVYF.

The sample holds one count of this clone. The V gene is TRBV24-1, the J gene TRBJ2-2; no clear D. Germline-derived CDR1 and CDR2 are KGHDR and SFDVKD. The CDR3 is made up of 14 amino acids. V lost 3 bases and J 4 bases, leaving 8 bases between the germline ends. DNA of the CDR3: TGTGCCACCAGTGATCGTATAGTCACCGGGGAGCTGTTTTTT. Translation: CATSDRIVTGELFF.

V gene TRBV19 combines with J gene TRBJ1-3; a weak D match, TRBD1 (6 bases). The V and J ends lost 8 bases and 0 bases respectively, with 14 bases between them. This CDR3 has 15 amino acids. The germline CDR1 and CDR2 sequences are LNHDA and SQIVND (reference sequence). CDR3 sequence reads: CASAGAELSGNTIYF. The CDR3 bases are TGTGCCAGTGCGGGGGCCGAGCTCTCTGGAAACACCATATATTTT.

DNA of the CDR3: TGTGCCAGCAGCCCCGAGGCTGGGGCGGGGGGGCCGATAGATACGCAGTATTTT. Translated, it gives CASSPEAGAGGPIDTQYF. This rearrangement joins TRBV6-4 to TRBJ2-3, with 9 nucleotides matching TRBD2. Germline V gene data show CDR1 as MRHNA and CDR2 as SNTAGT. The J segment lost 5 bases and the V segment lost 6 bases, leaving 18 bases of the junction unmatched. The CDR3 extends over 18 amino acids.

The J gene is TRBJ2-3, the V gene TRBV24-1, with D uncertain. Between the trimmed V and J ends, which lost 4 bases and 2 bases, there was a span of 9 bases. CDR3 length equals 14 residues. The germline V gene encodes CDR1 KGHDR and CDR2 SFDVKD. CDR3 loop: CATSEELYTDTQYF. The CDR3 DNA reads TGTGCCACCAGTGAGGAGCTTTACACAGATACGCAGTATTTT.

This clone appeared a few times. The chain couples TRBV30 to TRBJ2-3; 11 bases are shared with TRBD1. This CDR3 spans 15 amino acids. Germline-derived CDR1 and CDR2 are GTSNPN and SVGIG (reference sequence). Losses at the gene ends were 3 bases for V and 4 bases for J; bases not matched to a gene: 6. The CDR3 DNA reads TGTGCCTGGAGCCGGGGACAGGGGGTATCAGATACGCAGTATTTT. Translating it yields CAWSRGQGVSDTQYF. The full variable domain, in which reference TRBV30 and TRBJ2-3 provide the parts outside the CDR3, is SQTIHQWPATLVQPVGSPLSLECTVEGTSNPNLYWYRQAAGRGLQLLFYSVGIGQISSEVPQNLSASRPQDRQFILSSKKLLLSDSGFYLCAWSRGQGVSDTQYFGPGTRLTVL.

CDR3 amino acids: CASSHPGELFF. The DNA of the CDR3 is TGTGCCAGCAGCCATCCCGGGGAGCTGTTTTTT. The chain is built from TRBV11-2 and TRBJ2-2; no clear D. Germline V gene sequence: CDR1 SGHAT, CDR2 FQNNGV. The CDR3 runs 11 residues. Trimming took 5 bases from V and 6 from J, leaving 4 bases between them.

The chain has TRBV30 and TRBJ1-1; 8 nucleotides line up with TRBD1. The CDR3 contains 14 residues. CDR1 GTSNPN and CDR2 SVGIG come from the germline V gene (reference sequence). Trimming at V came to 3 bases and at J to 5 bases, leaving 8 bases not matched to a gene. In nucleotides, the CDR3 is TGTGCCTGGAGCCCGCAGGGGGCAGGAACTGAAGCTTTCTTT. This gives the protein CAWSPQGAGTEAFF.

J is TRBJ1-1 and V is TRBV10-3; tentative D call: TRBD1 (5 bases). V was shortened by 6 bases and J by 1 base, with 12 bases between the two germline ends. Germline lookup yields CDR1 ENHRY and CDR2 SYGVKD. This CDR3 spans 14 amino acids. The CDR3, as DNA: TGTGCCATCAGGTCCGGGACTGAGAACACTGAAGCTTTCTTT. Protein sequence: CAIRSGTENTEAFF.

The V and J genes are TRBV30 and TRBJ1-4, with 7 bases aligning to TRBD1. This CDR3 is 14 amino acids long. Germline trimming cut 3 bases from V and 2 bases from J; bases unmatched to any gene: 3. Germline assignment: CDR1 GTSNPN and CDR2 SVGIG (reference sequence). The CDR3 DNA follows: TGTGCCTGGAGGGAGGGACAGACTAATGAAAAACTGTTTTTT. Translating gives CAWREGQTNEKLFF.

This chain connects TRBV6-6 to TRBJ2-2; TRBD1 agrees at 8 bases. CDR1 is MNHNY, CDR2 SVGAGI, per germline (reference sequence). This CDR3 has 15 amino acids. Trimming at V came to 5 bases and at J to 3 bases, leaving 5 bases not matched to a gene. Here the CDR3 reads CASSTDRADTGELFF. The CDR3 DNA reads TGTGCCAGCAGTACGGACAGGGCGGACACCGGGGAGCTGTTTTTT.

The V and J genes are TRBV5-8 and TRBJ2-5; TRBD1 is a possible D gene (6 bases). Trimming pared 3 bases from V and 1 base from J, leaving 13 bases between. Germline V gene sequence: CDR1 SGHTS, CDR2 YDEGEE. The CDR3 has 15 amino acids. The CDR3 region has the DNA TGTGCCAGCAGCTCCGGCCGGGACACCCAAGAGACCCAGTACTTC. As protein: CASSSGRDTQETQYF.